This TCR beta chain was profiled in a study of CD8 T cells in Susac syndrome. Germline V CDR1 and CDR2: SQVTM, ANQGSEA. The CDR3 has 11 amino acids. V gave up 6 bases and J gave up 5 bases; unmatched junction bases: 1. With random hexamers, about 0.45 to 1 ug RNA was reverse transcribed. TCRdb ran MiXCR on the immunoSEQ multiplex PCR reads and lists one entry per CDR3 protein. The table lists a few hundred thousand distinct CDR3 sequences, almost 85% of them singletons. Sequencing of TCR beta was undertaken in CD8+ and CD4+ T cells derived from blood. The patients who served as multiple sclerosis controls were treatment-naive and had stable or active relapsing-remitting disease that fulfilled the revised McDonald criteria. CD8+ and CD4+ T cells were negatively isolated; TEMRA cells were FACS-enriched.

The genes are TRBV29-1 and TRBJ2-1, with 7 bases matching TRBD1. The sample consisted of CD8+ T cells from PBMCs. The source is a human donor with multiple sclerosis. The CDR3 nucleotides are TGCAGCGTGGGGACAGACAATGAGCAGTTCTTC. This translates into CSVGTDNEQFF.